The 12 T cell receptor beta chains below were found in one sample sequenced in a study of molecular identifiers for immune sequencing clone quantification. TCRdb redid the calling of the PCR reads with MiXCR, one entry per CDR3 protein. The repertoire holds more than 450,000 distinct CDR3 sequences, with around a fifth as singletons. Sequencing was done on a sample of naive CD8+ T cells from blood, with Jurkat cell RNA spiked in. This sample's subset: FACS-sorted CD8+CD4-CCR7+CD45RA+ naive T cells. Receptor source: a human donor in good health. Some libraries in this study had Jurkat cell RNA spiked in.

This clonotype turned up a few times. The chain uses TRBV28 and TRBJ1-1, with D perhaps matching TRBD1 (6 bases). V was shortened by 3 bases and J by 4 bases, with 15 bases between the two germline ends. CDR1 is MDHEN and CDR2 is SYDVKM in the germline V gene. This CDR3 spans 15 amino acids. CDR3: CASSFRGARGTEAFF. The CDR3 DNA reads TGTGCCAGCAGTTTTCGGGGGGCGCGGGGCACTGAAGCTTTCTTT. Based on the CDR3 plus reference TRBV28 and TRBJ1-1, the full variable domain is DVKVTQSSRYLVKRTGEKVFLECVQDMDHENMFWYRQDPGLGLRLIYFSYDVKMKEKGDIPEGYSVSREKKERFSLILESASTNQTSMYLCASSFRGARGTEAFFGQGTRLTVV.

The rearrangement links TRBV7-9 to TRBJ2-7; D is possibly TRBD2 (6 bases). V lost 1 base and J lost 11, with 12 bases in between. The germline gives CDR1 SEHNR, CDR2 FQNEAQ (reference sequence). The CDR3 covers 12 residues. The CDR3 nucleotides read TGTGCCAGCAGCTTAGTACGGGAGCAGGAGTACTTC. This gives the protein CASSLVREQEYF.

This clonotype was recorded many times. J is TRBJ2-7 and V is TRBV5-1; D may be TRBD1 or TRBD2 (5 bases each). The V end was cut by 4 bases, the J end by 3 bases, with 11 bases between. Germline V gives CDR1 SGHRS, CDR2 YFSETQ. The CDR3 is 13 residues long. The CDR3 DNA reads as TGCGCCAGCAGCCGGGACGCTGACTACGAGCAGTACTTC. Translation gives CASSRDADYEQYF.

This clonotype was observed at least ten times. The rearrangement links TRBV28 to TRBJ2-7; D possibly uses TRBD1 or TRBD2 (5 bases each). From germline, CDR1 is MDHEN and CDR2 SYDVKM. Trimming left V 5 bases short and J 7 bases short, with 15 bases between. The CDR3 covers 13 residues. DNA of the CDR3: TGTGCCAGCAGTCTCGGGGCCCTCGGAGAGCAGTACTTC. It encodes CASSLGALGEQYF. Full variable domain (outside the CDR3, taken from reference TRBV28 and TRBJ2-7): DVKVTQSSRYLVKRTGEKVFLECVQDMDHENMFWYRQDPGLGLRLIYFSYDVKMKEKGDIPEGYSVSREKKERFSLILESASTNQTSMYLCASSLGALGEQYFGPGTRLTVT.

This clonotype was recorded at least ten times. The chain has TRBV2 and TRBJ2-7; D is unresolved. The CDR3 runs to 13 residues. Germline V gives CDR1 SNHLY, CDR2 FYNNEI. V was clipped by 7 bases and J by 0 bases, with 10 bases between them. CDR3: CASKTPSSYEQYF. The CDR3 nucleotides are TGTGCCAGCAAAACTCCCAGCTCCTACGAGCAGTACTTC.

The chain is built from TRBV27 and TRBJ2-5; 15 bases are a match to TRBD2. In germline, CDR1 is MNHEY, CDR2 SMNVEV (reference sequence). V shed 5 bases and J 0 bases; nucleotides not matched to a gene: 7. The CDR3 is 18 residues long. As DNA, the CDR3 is TGTGCCAGCAGTCCGGGGACTAGCGGGGGGTATTACCAAGAGACCCAGTACTTC. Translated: CASSPGTSGGYYQETQYF.

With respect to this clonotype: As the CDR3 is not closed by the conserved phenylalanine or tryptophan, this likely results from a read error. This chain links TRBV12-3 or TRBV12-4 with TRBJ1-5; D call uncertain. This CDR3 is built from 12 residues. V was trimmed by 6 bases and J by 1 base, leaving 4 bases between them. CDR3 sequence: CASSGSNQPQHV. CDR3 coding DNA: TGTGCCAGCAGCGGGAGCAATCAGCCCCAGCATGTT.

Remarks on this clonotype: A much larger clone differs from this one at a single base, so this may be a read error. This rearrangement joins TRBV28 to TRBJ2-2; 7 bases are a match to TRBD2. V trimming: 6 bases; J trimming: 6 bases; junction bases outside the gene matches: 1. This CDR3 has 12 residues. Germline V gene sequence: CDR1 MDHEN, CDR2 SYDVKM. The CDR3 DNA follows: TGTGCCAGCAGCGGGAGGTCCGGGGAGCTGTTTTTT. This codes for CASSGRSGELFF.

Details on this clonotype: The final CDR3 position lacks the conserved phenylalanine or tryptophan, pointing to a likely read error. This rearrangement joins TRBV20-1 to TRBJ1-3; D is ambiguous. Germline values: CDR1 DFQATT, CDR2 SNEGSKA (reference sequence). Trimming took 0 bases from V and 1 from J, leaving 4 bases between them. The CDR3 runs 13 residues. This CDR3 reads CSARERSGNTIYL. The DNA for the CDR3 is TGCAGTGCTAGAGAGAGGTCTGGAAACACCATATATCTT.

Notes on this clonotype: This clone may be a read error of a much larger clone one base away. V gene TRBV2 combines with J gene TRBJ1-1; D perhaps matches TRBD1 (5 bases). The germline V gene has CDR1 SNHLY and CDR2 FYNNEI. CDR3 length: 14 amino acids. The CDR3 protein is CASIGGRLNTEALF. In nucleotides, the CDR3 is TGTGCCAGCATTGGGGGTAGACTGAACACTGAAGCTCTCTTT.

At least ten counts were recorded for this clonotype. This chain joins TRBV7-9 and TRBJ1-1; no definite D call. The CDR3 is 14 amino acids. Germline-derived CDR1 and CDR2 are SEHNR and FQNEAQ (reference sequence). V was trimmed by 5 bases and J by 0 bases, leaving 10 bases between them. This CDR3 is CASSRPGLNTEAFF. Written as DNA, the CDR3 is TGTGCCAGCAGCCGACCAGGCTTGAACACTGAAGCTTTCTTT.

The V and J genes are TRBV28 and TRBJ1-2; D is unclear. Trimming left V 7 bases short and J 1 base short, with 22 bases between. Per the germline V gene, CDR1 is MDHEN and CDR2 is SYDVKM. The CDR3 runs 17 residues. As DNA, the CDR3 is TGTGCCAGCATCACAATCTCTCTCGTAAATCATAACTATGGCTACACCTTC. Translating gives CASITISLVNHNYGYTF.